This entry lists 17 T cell receptor beta chains sequenced from one sample in a study of T cell responses to AZD1222 COVID-19 vaccine. Sequencing used immunoSEQ multiplex PCR; TCRdb keeps in-frame clones, though not all of them. The repertoire holds roughly 140,000 clones, with about 88% as singletons. This sample comprised peripheral blood, obtained on day 0 of AZD1222 vaccination. These receptors came from an adult in good health.

The chain carries TRBV3-1 (or the pseudogene TRBV3-2) and TRBJ2-4; TRBD2 aligns across 8 bases. The CDR3 runs to 16 residues. Trimming removed 3 bases from V and 4 bases from J; junction bases left unmatched: 8. Germline-derived CDR1 and CDR2 are LGHDT and YNNKEL (reference sequence). In DNA, the CDR3 is TGTGCCAGCAGCCAGCCCTCAGCTAGCGGGAAAAACATTCAGTACTTC. This codes for CASSQPSASGKNIQYF.

The V call is TRBV2, the J call TRBJ2-7; no firm D call. CDR1 and CDR2 from the germline V gene are SNHLY and FYNNEI. The CDR3 consists of 15 residues. Trimming shortened V by 1 base and J by 3 bases, and 13 bases separated the two germline ends. As DNA, the CDR3 is TGTGCCAGCAGTGAAGAAACATTTCAAGACTACGAGCAGTACTTC. Translation: CASSEETFQDYEQYF.

With regard to this clone: An end of the junction differs from the germline gene, which may be a read error. CDR3 nucleotide sequence: TGTGCCAGCAGTTTGGGTCTCAACTATGGCTACACCTTC. This encodes CASSLGLNYGYTF. This chain links TRBV5-8 with TRBJ1-2, with D uncertain. CDR1 and CDR2 (germline): SGHTS, YDEGEE. This CDR3 spans 13 amino acids.

The chain joins TRBV19 to TRBJ2-7; 8 nucleotides line up with TRBD1. The CDR3 consists of 14 residues. J lost 6 bases, V lost 6 bases, and 10 bases had no gene match. CDR1 and CDR2 (germline): LNHDA, SQIVND (reference sequence). The CDR3 region is CASSPGQGICEQYF. The CDR3 coding sequence is TGTGCCAGTAGCCCCGGACAGGGAATTTGCGAGCAGTACTTC.

CDR3 sequence (DNA): TGTGCCAGCTCACCGCGAAGAGACAGAGCTAACTATGGCTACACCTTC. Its protein product is CASSPRRDRANYGYTF. The V and J genes are TRBV18 and TRBJ1-2; perhaps TRBD1 as D (5 bases). Per germline, CDR1 KGHSH and CDR2 LQKENI. Trimming took 3 bases from V and 0 from J, leaving 14 bases between them. The CDR3 covers 16 residues.

The chain uses TRBV19 and TRBJ2-1, with D possibly TRBD2 on 6 matching bases. The CDR3 is 13 amino acids. Germline CDR1 is LNHDA and CDR2 is SQIVND (reference sequence). Between the trimmed V and J ends, which lost 4 bases and 10 bases, there was a span of 14 bases. CDR3 DNA: TGTGCCAGTAGTAGCGCTCTCGGGAGCGAGCAGTTCTTC. Translating gives CASSSALGSEQFF.

This clone was observed a handful of times. The gene calls are TRBV7-6 and TRBJ2-6; D not certain. Per germline, CDR1 SGHVS and CDR2 FNYEAQ. Trimming took 5 bases from V and 0 from J, leaving 8 bases between them. The CDR3 is made up of 15 amino acids. The CDR3 spells CASSPTVSGANVLTF. The CDR3 DNA reads as TGTGCCAGCAGCCCGACCGTCTCTGGGGCCAACGTCCTGACTTTC.

The chain combines TRBV6-2 or TRBV6-3 with TRBJ1-4; the match to TRBD1 covers 7 bases. Germline V gene data show CDR1 as MNHEY and CDR2 as SVGEGT. J gave up 5 bases and V 2 bases, and 11 bases lay outside the gene matches. The CDR3 totals 17 residues. The CDR3 spells CASSYGISTGSNEKLFF. In nucleotides, the CDR3 is TGTGCCAGCAGTTACGGTATTTCGACAGGGTCGAATGAAAAACTGTTTTTT.

The rearrangement uses TRBV4-2 and TRBJ2-1; no clear D. Germline CDR1 is LGHNA and CDR2 is YNFKEQ. The length of the CDR3 is 16 residues. Trimming cost V 4 bases and J 0 bases, with 13 bases left between them. The DNA of the CDR3 is TGTGCCAGCAGCCCCACCGGCGGTAGCTCCTACAATGAGCAGTTCTTC. It specifies CASSPTGGSSYNEQFF.

V usage is TRBV28 and J usage is TRBJ1-2; D is unresolved. V lost 4 bases and J 1 base, leaving 4 bases between the germline ends. In germline, CDR1 is MDHEN, CDR2 SYDVKM. This CDR3 comprises 12 residues. The CDR3 region is CASSSFNYGYTF. The CDR3 DNA follows: TGTGCCAGCAGTTCTTTTAACTATGGCTACACCTTC.

This chain connects TRBV5-4 to TRBJ2-7; TRBD2 agrees at 9 bases. Trimming removed 1 base from V and 0 bases from J; junction bases left unmatched: 5. Germline V CDR1 and CDR2: SGHNT, YYREEE (reference sequence). This CDR3 region has 16 residues. As DNA, the CDR3 is TGTGCCAGCAGCTTGTCAAGCGGGGGGCCCTCCTACGAGCAGTACTTC. It yields the protein CASSLSSGGPSYEQYF.

This clone appeared a few times. The V gene is TRBV20-1, the J gene TRBJ1-1, with a possible D match to TRBD1 (5 bases). The CDR3 consists of 11 residues. Between the trimmed V and J ends, which lost 1 base and 11 bases, there was a span of 11 bases. Germline V gives CDR1 DFQATT, CDR2 SNEGSKA (reference sequence). The CDR3 here is CSARVDSWAFF. The CDR3 coding sequence is TGCAGTGCTAGAGTCGACAGCTGGGCTTTCTTT.

This clone was found once. This sequence joins TRBV30 and TRBJ2-2; D not certain. Germline CDR1 reads GTSNPN; CDR2 reads SVGIG (reference sequence). Trimming cost V 4 bases and J 4 bases, with 13 bases left between them. CDR3 length: 14 amino acids. CDR3 bases: TGTGCCTGGAATGGTTTAGATCTCACCGGGGAGCTGTTTTTT. As protein: CAWNGLDLTGELFF. The variable domain in full, completed from reference TRBV30 and TRBJ2-2, reads SQTIHQWPATLVQPVGSPLSLECTVEGTSNPNLYWYRQAAGRGLQLLFYSVGIGQISSEVPQNLSASRPQDRQFILSSKKLLLSDSGFYLCAWNGLDLTGELFFGEGSRLTVL.

The rearrangement links TRBV4-2 to TRBJ1-5; D gene unclear. The CDR3 extends over 15 amino acids. The V gene's germline CDR1 is LGHNA and CDR2 YNFKEQ. V gave up 0 bases and J gave up 9 bases, with 15 bases separating them. CDR3 in amino acids: CASSQDERISTPQHF. DNA for the CDR3: TGTGCCAGCAGCCAAGACGAGAGAATATCAACGCCCCAGCATTTT.

This rearrangement joins TRBV24-1 to TRBJ2-1; the D gene could be TRBD1 or TRBD2 (6 bases each). The CDR3 runs 14 residues. Germline V gene lookup returns CDR1 KGHDR and CDR2 SFDVKD. Trimming removed 5 bases from V and 8 bases from J, with 15 bases in between. CDR3 sequence reads: CATSGRGRDDEQFF. CDR3 coding DNA: TGTGCCACCAGTGGACGGGGGCGCGACGATGAGCAGTTCTTC.

The chain recombines TRBV19 with TRBJ1-1, with TRBD1 matching 10 bases. CDR3 length: 14 amino acids. The trim removed 6 bases at V and 5 bases at J, leaving 6 bases unmatched. From germline, CDR1 is LNHDA and CDR2 SQIVND (reference sequence). In nucleotides, the CDR3 is TGTGCCAGTAGCAAGACAGGGGGCTGGACTGAAGCTTTCTTT. Protein product: CASSKTGGWTEAFF.

The chain has TRBV28 and TRBJ2-1; 8 positions agree with TRBD2. J lost 7 bases, V lost 3 bases, and 11 bases had no gene match. The CDR3 length is 16 residues. Germline V lookup: CDR1 MDHEN, CDR2 SYDVKM. The CDR3 spells CASSFPSGGVWNEQFF. CDR3 nucleotide sequence: TGTGCCAGCAGTTTCCCCAGCGGGGGTGTATGGAATGAGCAGTTCTTC.